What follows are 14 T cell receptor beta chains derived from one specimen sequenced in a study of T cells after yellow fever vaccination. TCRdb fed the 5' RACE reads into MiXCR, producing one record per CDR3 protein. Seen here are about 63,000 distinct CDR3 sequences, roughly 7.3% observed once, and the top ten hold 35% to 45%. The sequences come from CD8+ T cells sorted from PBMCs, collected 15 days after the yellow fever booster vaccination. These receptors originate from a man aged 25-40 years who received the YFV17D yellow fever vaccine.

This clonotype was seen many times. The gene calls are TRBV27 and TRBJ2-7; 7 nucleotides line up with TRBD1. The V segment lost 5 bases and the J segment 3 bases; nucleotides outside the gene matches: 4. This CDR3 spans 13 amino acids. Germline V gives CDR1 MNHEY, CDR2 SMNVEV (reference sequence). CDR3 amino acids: CASSPNRGYEQYF. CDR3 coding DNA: TGTGCCAGCAGTCCTAACAGGGGCTACGAGCAGTACTTC.

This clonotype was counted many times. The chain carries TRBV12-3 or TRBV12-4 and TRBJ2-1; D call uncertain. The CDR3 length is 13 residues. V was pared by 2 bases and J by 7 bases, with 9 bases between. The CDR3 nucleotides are TGTGCCAGCAGTTTACAGATCCGAAATGAGCAGTTCTTC. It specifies CASSLQIRNEQFF.

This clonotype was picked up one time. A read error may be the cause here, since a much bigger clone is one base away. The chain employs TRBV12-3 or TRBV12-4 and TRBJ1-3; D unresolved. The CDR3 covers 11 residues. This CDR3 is CANSFGSERDF. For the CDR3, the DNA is TGTGCCAACAGTTTTGGTTCAGAGAGGGATTTT.

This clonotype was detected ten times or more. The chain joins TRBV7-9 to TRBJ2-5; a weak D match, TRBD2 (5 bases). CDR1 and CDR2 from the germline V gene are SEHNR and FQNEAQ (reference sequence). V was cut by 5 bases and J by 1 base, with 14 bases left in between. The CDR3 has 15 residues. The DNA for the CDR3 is TGTGCCAGCAGCACGAGAGGGCACATCCAAGAGACCCAGTACTTC. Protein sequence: CASSTRGHIQETQYF.

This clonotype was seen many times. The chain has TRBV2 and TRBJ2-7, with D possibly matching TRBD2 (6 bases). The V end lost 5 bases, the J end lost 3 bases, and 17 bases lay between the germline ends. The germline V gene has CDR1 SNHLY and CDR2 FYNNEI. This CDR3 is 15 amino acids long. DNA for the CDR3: TGTGCCAGCAGTCCTACGACTAGTACCCTCTACGAGCAGTACTTC. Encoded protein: CASSPTTSTLYEQYF.

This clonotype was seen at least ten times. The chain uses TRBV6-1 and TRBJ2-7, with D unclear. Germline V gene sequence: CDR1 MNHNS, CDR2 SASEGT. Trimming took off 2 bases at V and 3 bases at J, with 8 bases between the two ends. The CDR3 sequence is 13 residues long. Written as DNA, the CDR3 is TGTGCCAGCAGTGAAAGGGCAGTCTACGAGCAGTACTTC. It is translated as CASSERAVYEQYF.

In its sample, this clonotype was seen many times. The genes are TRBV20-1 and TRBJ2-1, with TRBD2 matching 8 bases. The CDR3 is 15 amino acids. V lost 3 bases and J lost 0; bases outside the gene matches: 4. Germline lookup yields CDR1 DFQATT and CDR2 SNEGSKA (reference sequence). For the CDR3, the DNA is TGCAGTGCTAGGGTAGCGGGAAGCTCCTACAATGAGCAGTTCTTC. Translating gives CSARVAGSSYNEQFF.

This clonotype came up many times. CDR3 sequence: CASSEGTEEQFF. CDR3 DNA: TGTGCCAGCAGCGAAGGGACAGAGGAGCAGTTCTTC. The chain carries TRBV7-6 and TRBJ2-1; 7 positions agree with TRBD1. CDR1 and CDR2 (germline): SGHVS, FNYEAQ. Germline trimming cut 5 bases from V and 10 bases from J; bases unmatched to any gene: 5. The CDR3 contains 12 residues.

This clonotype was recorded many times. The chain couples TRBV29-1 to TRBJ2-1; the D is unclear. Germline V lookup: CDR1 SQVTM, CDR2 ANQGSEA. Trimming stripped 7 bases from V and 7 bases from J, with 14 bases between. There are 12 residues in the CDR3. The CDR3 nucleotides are TGCAGCGAATCTACCCAAACGAATGAGCAGTTCTTC. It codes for CSESTQTNEQFF.

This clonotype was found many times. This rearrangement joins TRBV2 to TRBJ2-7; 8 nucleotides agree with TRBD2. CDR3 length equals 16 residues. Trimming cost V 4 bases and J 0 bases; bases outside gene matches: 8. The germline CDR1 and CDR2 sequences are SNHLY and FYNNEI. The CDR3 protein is CASSGSGGRLSYEQYF. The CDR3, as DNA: TGTGCCAGCAGTGGGAGCGGCGGGAGGCTCTCCTACGAGCAGTACTTC.

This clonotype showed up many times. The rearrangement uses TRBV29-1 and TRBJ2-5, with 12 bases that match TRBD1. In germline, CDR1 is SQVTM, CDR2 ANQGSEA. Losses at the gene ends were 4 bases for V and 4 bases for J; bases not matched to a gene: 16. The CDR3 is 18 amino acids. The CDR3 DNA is TGCAGCGTTGTCCCGGGACAGGGGGCGTGGGAGGACGGAGAGACCCAGTACTTC. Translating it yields CSVVPGQGAWEDGETQYF.

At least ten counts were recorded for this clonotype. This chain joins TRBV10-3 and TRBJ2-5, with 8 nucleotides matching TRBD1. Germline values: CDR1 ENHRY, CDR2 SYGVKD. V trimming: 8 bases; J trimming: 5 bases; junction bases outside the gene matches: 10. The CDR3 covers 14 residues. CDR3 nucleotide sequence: TGTGCCATCGGCGACAGGGGCTCCTCTGAGACCCAGTACTTC. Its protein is CAIGDRGSSETQYF.

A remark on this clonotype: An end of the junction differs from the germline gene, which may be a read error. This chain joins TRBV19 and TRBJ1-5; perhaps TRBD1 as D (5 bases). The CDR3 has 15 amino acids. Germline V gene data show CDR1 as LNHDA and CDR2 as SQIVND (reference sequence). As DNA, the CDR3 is TGTGCCAGTAGAATAGGGGAAAGGAGCAATCAGCCCCAGCATTTT. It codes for CASRIGERSNQPQHF.

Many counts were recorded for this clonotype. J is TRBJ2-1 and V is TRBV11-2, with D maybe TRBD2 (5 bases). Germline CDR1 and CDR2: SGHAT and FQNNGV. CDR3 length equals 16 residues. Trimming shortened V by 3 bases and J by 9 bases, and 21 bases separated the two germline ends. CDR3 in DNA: TGTGCCAGCAGCTTCCTACCCCCACTAGGAGAAGGTGAGCAGTTCTTC. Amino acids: CASSFLPPLGEGEQFF. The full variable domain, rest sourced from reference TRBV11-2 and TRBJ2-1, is EAGVAQSPRYKIIEKRQSVAFWCNPISGHATLYWYQQILGQGPKLLIQFQNNGVVDDSQLPKDRFSAERLKGVDSTLKIQPAKLEDSAVYLCASSFLPPLGEGEQFFGPGTRLTVL.